This T cell receptor beta chain originates from a study of T cells in pancreatic ductal adenocarcinoma. Points from the study as a whole: No significant tumor-blood clonality difference; means were about 0.12 and 0.073.

TCRdb's table, derived via immunoSEQ multiplex PCR, lists solely in-frame clones and lacks some. The data hold over 85,000 clones, with more than 90% observed a single time. Selected pancreatic ductal adenocarcinoma patients had undergone surgery without neoadjuvant therapy. With respect to this clone: Its specificity is unknown.

From germline, CDR1 is LNHNV and CDR2 YYDKDF (reference sequence). Between the trimmed V and J ends, which lost 5 bases and 3 bases, there was a span of 8 bases. This CDR3 is 12 amino acids long. The clonotype comes from a human donor with pancreatic ductal adenocarcinoma. The chain links TRBV15 to TRBJ2-7; maybe TRBD1 (6 bases). The material sequenced was PBMCs. The CDR3 DNA reads TGTGCCACCAGCGTACAGGGCTACGAGCAGTACTTC. It specifies CATSVQGYEQYF.